This TCR beta chain was obtained from a study of spatial heterogeneity in lung cancer. In the library, each TCR cDNA molecule bore its own unique molecular identifier. TCRdb re-analysed the 5' RACE reads in MiXCR, keeping a single row per CDR3 protein. Here the sample spans about 80,000 distinct CDR3 sequences, around 7.8% being singletons. There are many counts of this clonotype. The CDR3 totals 17 residues. The V gene's germline CDR1 is DFQATT and CDR2 SNEGSKA (reference sequence). Losses at the gene ends were 1 base for V and 4 bases for J; bases not matched to a gene: 12. Time point meaning: sample taken at primary tumor resection. Unsorted samples of tumor, nontumor lung or frozen PBMC had their whole RNA sequenced.

The TCR was taken from a male donor with early-stage non-small cell lung cancer. V is TRBV20-1 and J is TRBJ2-4; 8 bases match TRBD2. Material: PBMCs, obtained at surgery. CDR3 loop: CSARVPLREGIKNIQYF. DNA of the CDR3: TGCAGTGCTAGAGTACCCCTTCGGGAGGGGATTAAAAACATTCAGTACTTC.